This is a list of T cell receptor beta chains from one sample in a study of brain T cells in children with intractable seizures. Assay used: immunoSEQ multiplex PCR; TCRdb lists only in-frame clones, some missing. The sample contains some 41,000 clones, around nine tenths of which appear only once. The sequenced sample was peripheral blood, obtained at surgery. These receptors came from a girl aged 2-10 years with tuberous sclerosis and intractable seizures. The CDR3 runs from the conserved cysteine through the conserved F or W. A D gene is named only where the DNA matches it firmly. The size entry is marked missing in some rows and otherwise reads once, few, many or a size class.

D gene	V gene	J gene	clone size	CDR3 protein	CDR3 DNA
NA	TRBV24-1	TRBJ1-5	NA	CARGHPSSSQPQHF	TGTGCCAGGGGACATCCCTCGTCCAGTCAGCCCCAGCATTTT
NA	TRBV19	TRBJ2-4	NA	CASNNGRLELQYF	TGTGCCAGTAATAATGGAAGGCTGGAGCTTCAGTACTTC
NA	TRBV12-1	TRBJ2-6	NA	CASSFNWTDDRSGANVLTF	TGTGCCAGCAGCTTTAACTGGACGGATGATAGGTCTGGGGCCAACGTCCTGACTTTC
NA	TRBV27	TRBJ1-2	NA	CASSTAGVSSVGYTF	TGTGCCAGCTCAACCGCAGGGGTCTCCTCTGTAGGCTACACCTTC
NA	TRBV3-1/TRBV3-2	TRBJ1-1	NA	CASSQETGGGKNTEAFF	TGTGCCAGCAGCCAAGAGACGGGGGGCGGAAAGAACACTGAAGCTTTCTTT
NA	TRBV27	TRBJ1-2	NA	CASSELTGTISGYTF	TGTGCCAGCAGTGAATTGACGGGGACTATAAGCGGCTACACCTTC
NA	TRBV7-2	TRBJ2-5	NA	CASSLEQGQETQYF	TGTGCCAGCAGCTTAGAGCAGGGTCAAGAGACCCAGTACTTC
TRBD1	TRBV5-5	TRBJ1-1	few	CASSFLGTGYTEAFF	TGTGCCAGCAGCTTTTTGGGGACAGGATACACTGAAGCTTTCTTT
NA	TRBV2	TRBJ1-1	NA	CASSEQGNTEAFF	TGTGCCAGCAGTGAACAGGGGAACACTGAAGCTTTCTTT
NA	TRBV5-6	TRBJ1-3	NA	CASSPQAAPTGNTIYF	TGTGCCAGCAGCCCACAAGCCGCCCCGACTGGAAACACCATATATTTT
NA	TRBV18	TRBJ2-1	NA	CASSPPMANDEQFF	TGTGCCAGCTCACCACCGATGGCAAACGATGAGCAGTTCTTC
NA	TRBV7-6	TRBJ1-5	NA	CASSQEGRVVNQPQHF	TGTGCCAGCAGCCAGGAGGGGAGGGTCGTCAATCAGCCCCAGCATTTT
TRBD2	TRBV11-1	TRBJ2-5	NA	CASSLGLAGIETQYF	TGTGCCAGCAGCTTGGGACTAGCGGGGATCGAGACCCAGTACTTC
NA	TRBV7-3	TRBJ2-2	NA	CASSLYGSPNTGELFF	TGTGCCAGCAGCTTATATGGCAGCCCGAACACCGGGGAGCTGTTTTTT
NA	TRBV13	TRBJ2-7	medium-sized	CASSLGRPPYEQYF	TGTGCCAGCAGCTTAGGTAGACCTCCCTACGAGCAGTACTTC
NA	TRBV6-6	TRBJ1-2	NA	CASSYFQGGYTF	TGTGCCAGCAGTTACTTCCAGGGTGGCTACACCTTC
TRBD1	TRBV28	TRBJ2-7	NA	CASGDRIYEQYF	TGTGCCAGCGGGGACAGAATTTACGAGCAGTACTTC
TRBD1	TRBV7-3	TRBJ2-7	once	CASSITGGYEQYF	TGTGCCAGCAGCATTACAGGGGGCTACGAGCAGTACTTC
NA	TRBV9	TRBJ1-2	once	CASSVGTTGSYGYTF	TGTGCCAGCAGCGTAGGGACTACAGGGTCCTATGGCTACACCTTC
NA	TRBV4-1	TRBJ1-3	NA	CASSQGSLSGNTIYF	TGCGCCAGCAGCCAAGGCAGCCTCTCTGGAAACACCATATATTTT
NA	TRBV4-1	TRBJ1-2	NA	CASSQDRSNYGYTF	TGCGCCAGCAGCCAAGATCGGAGTAACTATGGCTACACCTTC
NA	TRBV4-1	TRBJ1-2	NA	CASSQAGVRYGYTF	TGCGCCAGCAGCCAAGCAGGGGTCCGCTATGGCTACACCTTC
NA	TRBV10-2	TRBJ1-6	NA	CASSESQGRALHF	TGCGCCAGCAGTGAGTCGCAGGGGAGGGCCCTCCACTTT
TRBD1	TRBV3-1/TRBV3-2	TRBJ1-1	NA	CATTLYPDRVDERTEAFF	TGTGCCACCACATTATACCCAGACAGGGTCGACGAGAGGACTGAAGCTTTCTTT
TRBD1	TRBV18	TRBJ1-5	NA	CASSNQGQGDQPQHF	TGTGCCAGCTCCAACCAAGGGCAGGGGGATCAGCCCCAGCATTTT
TRBD1	TRBV7-9	TRBJ2-2	NA	CASSLVWDRGPGELFF	TGTGCCAGCAGCTTAGTCTGGGACAGAGGGCCCGGGGAGCTGTTTTTT
TRBD2	TRBV7-3	TRBJ2-5	NA	CASSLRPPSGTSGGVETQYF	TGTGCCAGCAGCTTAAGACCACCGTCCGGGACTAGCGGGGGGGTGGAGACCCAGTACTTC
TRBD1	TRBV27	TRBJ2-5	NA	CASSPGQGAFQETQYF	TGTGCCAGCAGTCCAGGACAGGGAGCATTTCAAGAGACCCAGTACTTC
TRBD2	TRBV5-1	TRBJ2-1	NA	CASSLDISGGTYNEQFF	TGCGCCAGCAGCTTGGATATAAGCGGGGGGACCTACAATGAGCAGTTCTTC
NA	TRBV11-1	TRBJ1-1	once	CASSSREVGTEAFF	TGTGCCAGCAGCAGCAGGGAGGTGGGCACTGAAGCTTTCTTT
NA	TRBV29-1	TRBJ2-1	NA	CSVSGGIEQFF	TGCAGCGTTTCAGGGGGGATTGAGCAGTTCTTC
NA	TRBV19	TRBJ2-2	NA	CASSSPTGTTNTGELFF	TGTGCCAGTAGTTCCCCTACCGGGACAACGAACACCGGGGAGCTGTTTTTT
NA	TRBV29-1	TRBJ1-3	NA	CSVGTPDSGNTIYF	TGCAGCGTGGGGACACCCGACTCTGGAAACACCATATATTTT
NA	TRBV6-1	TRBJ1-2	NA	CASSESTANNYGYTF	TGTGCCAGCAGTGAATCCACCGCAAACAACTATGGCTACACCTTC
NA	TRBV6-5	TRBJ2-2	NA	CASIQGVSTGELFF	TGTGCCAGCATTCAGGGAGTTAGTACCGGGGAGCTGTTTTTT
NA	TRBV5-8	TRBJ1-5	NA	CASSFADGGGQPQHF	TGTGCCAGCAGCTTTGCGGACGGGGGTGGGCAGCCCCAGCATTTT
TRBD1	TRBV7-9	TRBJ1-5	NA	CASTRQGGNQPQHF	TGTGCCAGCACCCGACAGGGAGGCAATCAGCCCCAGCATTTT
NA	TRBV27	TRBJ1-2	NA	CASRLGGSSYTF	TGTGCCAGCAGACTAGGAGGGTCGAGCTACACCTTC
NA	TRBV3-1/TRBV3-2	TRBJ1-5	NA	CASSLTGHLNQPQHF	TGTGCCAGCAGCCTAACGGGACACCTAAATCAGCCCCAGCATTTT
NA	TRBV4-1	TRBJ1-1	NA	CASSQEGGNTEAFF	TGCGCCAGCAGCCAAGAAGGCGGAAACACTGAAGCTTTCTTT
NA	TRBV3-1/TRBV3-2	TRBJ2-2	NA	CASSPVPGYLGELFF	TGTGCCAGCAGCCCTGTCCCGGGGTATCTCGGGGAGCTGTTTTTT